A single T cell receptor beta chain is shown here with its context. It has no known antigen specificity. No base qualities exist here, and no much larger clone lies one base off it. Interpreted using the paper, the time point label stands for: baseline before first vaccination. Vaccinee samples came from UK trials COV001 and COV002, including a single-blind randomized controlled phase 2/3 trial of AZD1222 (ChAdOx1 nCoV-19) in healthy adults. For TCRbeta chain sequencing, PBMC samples from trial participants were taken at day 0 and at day 28 after the second dose. This sample is part of a study of T cell responses to AZD1222 COVID-19 vaccine (dated by TCRdb to about 2021). Looking at the study overall: Because spike-specific TCR depth and breadth did not differ between the two schedules, AZD1222 recipients who got a second dose at roughly 4 weeks were pooled with those who got a second dose at roughly 12 weeks. A total of 230 to 250 trial participants underwent TCR sequencing, of whom about 210 had received two doses of AZD1222 and around 26 had received two doses of the MenACWY control vaccine. Trial participants were enrolled by age into 18-55, 56-69 and 70-plus year subgroups, with roughly 160, 29 and 62 TCR-sequenced participants respectively.

What the research found in general, with its limitations: Conclusions about previously exposed vaccinees were limited because only 6 or 7 AZD1222 recipients were SARS-CoV-2 seropositive at baseline. Spike-specific TCR breadth and depth rose significantly after two AZD1222 doses compared with day 0 and with MenACWY recipients. Because no samples from the day 14 peak response were available, repertoires could be characterized only after the peak T cell response. Epitopes outside the regions mutated in the B.1.351 and B.1.1.7 variants were reportedly recognized by nearly half of the unique spike-specific TCRs. Vaccine-associated CD4 TCRs spanned the whole spike protein, with dominant responses in regions 160-218 and 743-854. In the small 56-69-year group, the increase in depth fell short of significance, most likely because of low power. Participants were mostly white British, with more females than males. The authors suggested clonal diversity may have been underestimated.

The CDR3 regions of human TCRbeta chains were subjected to immunosequencing. Turning to the authors' computational methods: TCRs in the repertoires were compared against a reference library of SARS-CoV-2-specific TCRs that had been generated with the MIRA antigen-specificity platform. Breadth meant the fraction of unique TCRs that were SARS-CoV-2-associated, whereas depth meant the fraction of total T cells that were SARS-CoV-2-associated. Using the MIRA data, every spike-specific TCR was mapped to the spike region that the TCR reacted to and assigned to either a CD4 or a CD8 class. Log10-transformed breadth and depth values were compared by one-way ANOVA with Sidak's multiple comparisons tests. The table was pulled from immuneACCESS by TCRdb, which kept in-frame rearrangements only. Such tables lose some clones; where checked, under half of the loss comes from unresolved V genes, and the rest has no known cause. V, J and clone size are those of that table, while D and trimming were read from the DNA. The sample table shows over 110,000 clones, and 70% to 90% are seen once. Roughly 6% of the sample belongs to the ten largest clones.

The cysteine opens and the phenylalanine closes a CDR3 of 12 amino acids. Solely the CDR3 DNA is kept, with 36 bases framed from the first base. At the junction V is shortened by 6 bases and J by 1 base, with 6 bases in between. This TCR derives from an adult in good health. The specimen was peripheral blood, collected on day 0 of AZD1222 vaccination. Here the chain combines TRBV12-3 or TRBV12-4 and TRBJ1-1; the D gene cannot be named for sure. The DNA is TGTGCCAGCAGCGGAGCGAACACTGAAGCTTTCTTT. The encoded protein is CASSGANTEAFF.